The clone carrying this TCR beta chain was counted a few times. This record comes from a study of T-cell memory formation after mild COVID-19. MiXCR, run by TCRdb on the 5' RACE reads, gives a single entry per CDR3 protein. The sample has some 490,000 distinct CDR3 sequences; 15% to 20% are singletons. The CDR3 length is 17 residues. Per germline, CDR1 MNHNY and CDR2 SVGAGI (reference sequence). The J segment lost 5 bases and the V segment lost 0 bases, leaving 8 bases of the junction unmatched. Sequencing was carried out using PBMCs or a T cell subset sorted from them (not recorded which). This chain connects TRBV6-6 to TRBJ1-5, with TRBD1 identical over 9 bases. The receptor's source is an adult woman who had mild COVID-19 (a few samples of this study predate the infection). Cell type and time point are not known. The CDR3 here is CASSYSIVTGGHQPQHF. For the CDR3, the DNA is TGTGCCAGCAGTTACTCGATAGTTACAGGGGGCCATCAGCCCCAGCATTTT.